The clone carrying this T cell receptor beta chain has just a few counts. This record comes from a study of cytomegalovirus exposure and HLA in healthy donors. Study-level background: Across 350 to 400 genotyped donors, about 81% landed in the Caucasian-associated ancestry cluster.

In the PCR, 60 Vbeta and 13 Jbeta primers were used. TCRdb keeps only in-frame clones here, not all; method: immunoSEQ multiplex PCR. This sample has about 170,000 clones, with around 80% found just once. The CDR3 loop spans 19 amino acids. V was pared by 1 base and J by 4 bases, with 17 bases of the junction left unmatched. Germline CDR1 LGHNA, CDR2 YSLEER. Material: PBMCs. This sequence was found in a woman aged 45-65 years in good health and CMV-seropositive. V and J are TRBV4-3 and TRBJ1-2; 8 nucleotides line up with TRBD1. CDR3 coding DNA: TGCGCCAGCAGCCAAGTAATGGTACAGGGGGGTCGAGGCGGCTATGGCTACACCTTC. It specifies CASSQVMVQGGRGGYGYTF.